This entry lists 18 T cell receptor beta chains sequenced from one sample in a study of cytomegalovirus exposure and HLA in healthy donors. A multiplex PCR was run with 60 Vbeta primers and 13 Jbeta primers. Method: immunoSEQ multiplex PCR; TCRdb's copy keeps in-frame clones and lacks some. The sample has about 170,000 clones, roughly 70% seen once; the top ten hold approximately 1.6%. Sequencing input: PBMCs. These receptors were taken from a girl aged 10 to 17 in good health and CMV-seronegative.

This clone was seen more than once but under ten times. V and J are TRBV6-1 and TRBJ1-1; no firm D call. CDR3 size: 12 residues. The germline V gene encodes CDR1 MNHNS and CDR2 SASEGT. V lost 0 bases to trimming and J lost 6 bases, with 5 bases between them. The CDR3 loop is CASSEARAEAFF. The CDR3 nucleotides read TGTGCCAGCAGTGAAGCGAGGGCTGAAGCTTTCTTT.

This sequence joins TRBV7-9 and TRBJ1-1; D is uncertain. The CDR3 totals 13 residues. Trimming took off 4 bases at V and 0 bases at J, with 6 bases between the two ends. From germline, CDR1 is SEHNR and CDR2 FQNEAQ (reference sequence). CDR3 nucleotide sequence: TGTGCCAGCAGCTACGGTTTGAACACTGAAGCTTTCTTT. This gives the protein CASSYGLNTEAFF.

The table lists this clone with a few counts. The rearrangement uses TRBV18 and TRBJ1-5, with D maybe TRBD1 (6 bases). Deletions cut 0 bases from V and 4 bases from J, with 13 bases between. Looked up from germline, CDR1 is KGHSH and CDR2 is LQKENI. The CDR3 has 16 amino acids. The CDR3 DNA reads TGTGCCAGCTCACCACCGTTAGGTCAGGGGAATCAGCCCCAGCATTTT. Amino acids: CASSPPLGQGNQPQHF.

This clone was counted a few times. The chain links TRBV15 to TRBJ1-5; D remains unclear. The V and J ends lost 0 bases and 3 bases respectively, with 9 bases between them. This CDR3 is 15 amino acids long. Germline assignment: CDR1 LNHNV and CDR2 YYDKDF (reference sequence). CDR3 amino acids: CATSRDQAVNQPQHF. The CDR3 region has the DNA TGTGCCACCAGCAGAGATCAGGCAGTCAATCAGCCCCAGCATTTT.

The chain recombines TRBV19 with TRBJ1-6; 10 nucleotides agree with TRBD1. The CDR3 extends over 14 amino acids. Germline CDR1 LNHDA, CDR2 SQIVND (reference sequence). V shed 8 bases and J 9 bases; nucleotides not matched to a gene: 7. The CDR3 protein is CASSGQGIGSPLHF. Written as DNA, the CDR3 is TGTGCCAGTTCGGGACAGGGGATCGGTTCACCCCTCCACTTT.

V gene TRBV19 combines with J gene TRBJ1-1; D is unresolved. Per germline, CDR1 LNHDA and CDR2 SQIVND (reference sequence). This CDR3 has 12 residues. V dropped 3 bases and J dropped 3 bases, with 5 bases sitting between them. The CDR3 loop reads CASSIFDTEAFF. The CDR3 region has the DNA TGTGCCAGTAGTATTTTCGACACTGAAGCTTTCTTT.

Worth noting for this clone: Other DNA sequences within the sample encode an identical CDR3. The chain is built from TRBV27 and TRBJ1-3; D may be TRBD1 (6 bases). From germline, CDR1 is MNHEY and CDR2 SMNVEV (reference sequence). The CDR3 has 13 amino acids. The ends were cut back, 5 bases at V and 4 bases at J, with 9 bases in the middle. The CDR3 loop is CASSPTGGNTIYF. As DNA, the CDR3 is TGTGCCAGCAGTCCAACAGGGGGAAACACCATATATTTT.

The chain couples TRBV5-1 to TRBJ1-1; D call uncertain. Trimming took off 0 bases at V and 3 bases at J, with 12 bases between the two ends. CDR1 is SGHRS and CDR2 is YFSETQ in the germline V gene. This CDR3 contains 15 residues. CDR3: CASSLVGMRDTEAFF. The CDR3 DNA is TGCGCCAGCAGCTTGGTAGGGATGCGGGACACTGAAGCTTTCTTT. Looking up the rest from reference TRBV5-1 and TRBJ1-1 gives the full variable domain: KAGVTQTPRYLIKTRGQQVTLSCSPISGHRSVSWYQQTPGQGLQFLFEYFSETQRNKGNFPGRFSGRQFSNSRSEMNVSTLELGDSALYLCASSLVGMRDTEAFFGQGTRLTVV.

The gene calls are TRBV7-9 and TRBJ2-5; TRBD2 is a possible D gene (5 bases). Germline V CDR1 and CDR2: SEHNR, FQNEAQ (reference sequence). CDR3 length: 13 residues. Between the trimmed V and J ends, which lost 5 bases and 2 bases, there was a span of 9 bases. The CDR3 DNA reads TGTGCCAGCAGCAATCGGGGACAAGAGACCCAGTACTTC. It yields the protein CASSNRGQETQYF.

The J gene is TRBJ2-7, the V gene TRBV5-1, with 10 positions matching TRBD1. Germline V gives CDR1 SGHRS, CDR2 YFSETQ. Trimming took 3 bases from V and 3 from J; bases not matched to a gene: 6. The CDR3 runs to 15 residues. CDR3 loop: CASSSWGQGNYEQYF. CDR3 sequence (DNA): TGCGCCAGCAGCTCATGGGGACAGGGGAACTACGAGCAGTACTTC. Using reference TRBV5-1 and TRBJ2-7 for the parts outside the CDR3, the full variable domain is KAGVTQTPRYLIKTRGQQVTLSCSPISGHRSVSWYQQTPGQGLQFLFEYFSETQRNKGNFPGRFSGRQFSNSRSEMNVSTLELGDSALYLCASSSWGQGNYEQYFGPGTRLTVT.

This clone was seen a few times. The chain is built from TRBV4-1 and TRBJ1-6; D remains ambiguous. There are 15 residues in the CDR3. Looked up from germline, CDR1 is MGHRA and CDR2 is YSYEKL. Trimming shortened V by 1 base and J by 6 bases, and 10 bases separated the two germline ends. DNA for the CDR3: TGCGCCAGCAGCCAAGTCGCGTTAACTAATTCACCCCTCCACTTT. This sequence encodes CASSQVALTNSPLHF.

The chain links TRBV19 to TRBJ1-1; D ambiguous. The germline V gene encodes CDR1 LNHDA and CDR2 SQIVND (reference sequence). The CDR3 runs 17 residues. The V end was cut by 3 bases, the J end by 1 base, with 18 bases between. The chain's CDR3 is CASSISPLTTRNTEAFF. The CDR3 coding sequence is TGTGCCAGTAGTATTTCCCCCCTGACAACTAGGAACACTGAAGCTTTCTTT.

The V call is TRBV9, the J call TRBJ1-2, with D unclear. CDR3 length: 14 amino acids. V lost 4 bases to trimming and J lost 0 bases, with 10 bases between them. The germline CDR1 and CDR2 sequences are SGDLS and YYNGEE. CDR3 DNA: TGTGCCAGCAGCAGCTCTCTGACTAACTATGGCTACACCTTC. It is translated as CASSSSLTNYGYTF.

This chain connects TRBV27 to TRBJ1-1, with D perhaps TRBD1 (6 bases). V gave up 8 bases and J gave up 1 base, with 11 bases separating them. Looked up from germline, CDR1 is MNHEY and CDR2 is SMNVEV (reference sequence). The CDR3 extends over 13 amino acids. The CDR3 bases are TGTGCCAGCTGGCAGGGGCGGAACACTGAAGCTTTCTTT. It translates to CASWQGRNTEAFF.

V usage is TRBV4-2 and J usage is TRBJ2-1; 10 positions agree with TRBD2. Germline V gene sequence: CDR1 LGHNA, CDR2 YNFKEQ. J was trimmed by 7 bases and V by 4 bases; bases with no gene match: 7. This CDR3 region has 15 residues. CDR3 residues: CASSLSGGARNEQFF. CDR3 sequence (DNA): TGTGCCAGCAGCCTCAGCGGGGGGGCGCGTAATGAGCAGTTCTTC.

The rearrangement links TRBV2 to TRBJ1-1; the match to TRBD1 covers 8 bases. With V trimmed by 5 bases and J by 3 bases, 14 bases remained unmatched. The V gene's germline CDR1 is SNHLY and CDR2 FYNNEI. This CDR3 has 17 amino acids. The CDR3 here is CASSIQNLTGADTEAFF. CDR3 sequence (DNA): TGTGCCAGCAGTATACAAAATCTGACAGGGGCGGACACTGAAGCTTTCTTT.

In this sample, this clone turned up a few times. The CDR3 bases are TGTGCCACCAGCAGAGCTGGGCGTGGGTTGGGTGAAGCTTTCTTT. Translated, it gives CATSRAGRGLGEAFF. V gene TRBV15 combines with J gene TRBJ1-1; no firm D call. Trimming cost V 1 base and J 7 bases, with 16 bases left between them. Germline V gene sequence: CDR1 LNHNV, CDR2 YYDKDF (reference sequence). The CDR3 contains 15 residues.

This clone has only a few counts. The rearrangement joins TRBV7-3 to TRBJ1-1; 8 bases line up with TRBD1. Germline lookup yields CDR1 SGHTA and CDR2 FQGTGA. The CDR3 is 14 residues long. Trimming cost V 5 bases and J 4 bases; bases outside gene matches: 6. CDR3 sequence reads: CASSEQGAVTEAFF. As DNA, the CDR3 is TGTGCCAGCAGCGAGCAGGGGGCCGTCACTGAAGCTTTCTTT. Full variable domain (rest looked up from reference TRBV7-3 and TRBJ1-1): GAGVSQTPSNKVTEKGKYVELRCDPISGHTALYWYRQSLGQGPEFLIYFQGTGAADDSGLPNDRFFAVRPEGSVSTLKIQRTERGDSAVYLCASSEQGAVTEAFFGQGTRLTVV.